The source of this TCR beta chain is a study of vaccination effects on CD4 cells after COVID-19. Remarks on this clone: Its antigen is still unknown.

Peptide-pool stimulation followed by sequencing identified expanded antigen-specific CD4+ clonotypes in the ViraFEST assay. Isolation of CD4+ T cells took place after about ten days of culture. Confirmation by PCR established that the person had SARS-CoV-2 infection between March and December 2020. Clones were read by immunoSEQ multiplex PCR, and TCRdb kept only the in-frame ones, dropping some. The data hold 30,000 to 40,000 clones, with around 78% observed a single time. Sequenced material: CD4+ T cells from PBMCs cultured with a peptide pool, taken before COVID-19 vaccination. The sequence derives from a human donor who had a prior SARS-CoV-2 infection.

In nucleotides, the CDR3 is TGTGCCAGCAGCCACCCCCAGGGAAACAGGCTGAACACTGAAGCTTTCTTT. Encoded protein: CASSHPQGNRLNTEAFF. This sequence joins TRBV3-1 (or the pseudogene TRBV3-2) and TRBJ1-1; the D gene is possibly TRBD1 (5 bases). The CDR3 has 17 amino acids. Germline CDR1 is LGHDT and CDR2 is YNNKEL (reference sequence). Deletions cut 3 bases from V and 0 bases from J, with 17 bases between.